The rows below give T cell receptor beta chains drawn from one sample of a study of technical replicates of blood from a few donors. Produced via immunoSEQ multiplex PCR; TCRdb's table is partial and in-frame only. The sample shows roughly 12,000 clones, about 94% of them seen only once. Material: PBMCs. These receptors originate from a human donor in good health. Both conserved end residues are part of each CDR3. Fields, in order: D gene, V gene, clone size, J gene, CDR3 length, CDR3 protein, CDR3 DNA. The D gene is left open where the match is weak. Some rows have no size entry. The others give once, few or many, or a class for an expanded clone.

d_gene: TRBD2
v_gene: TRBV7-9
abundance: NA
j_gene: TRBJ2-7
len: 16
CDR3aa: CASSLAVGLAVYEQYF
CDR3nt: TGTGCCAGCAGCTTAGCGGTGGGACTAGCGGTCTACGAGCAGTACTTC

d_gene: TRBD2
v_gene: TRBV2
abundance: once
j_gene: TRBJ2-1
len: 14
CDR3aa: CAGRQASGYNEQFF
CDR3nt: TGTGCCGGCCGGCAGGCTAGCGGGTACAATGAGCAGTTCTTC

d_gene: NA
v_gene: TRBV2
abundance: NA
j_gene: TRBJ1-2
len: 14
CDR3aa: CASNLPPRDGGYTF
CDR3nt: TGTGCCAGCAACCTACCACCACGGGATGGTGGCTACACCTTC

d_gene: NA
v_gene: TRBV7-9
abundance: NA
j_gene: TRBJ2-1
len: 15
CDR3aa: CASSQRGSEYNEQFF
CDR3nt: TGTGCCAGCAGCCAAAGGGGGTCGGAGTACAATGAGCAGTTCTTC

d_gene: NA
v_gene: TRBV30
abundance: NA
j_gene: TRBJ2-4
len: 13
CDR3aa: CAFSPGAKNIQYF
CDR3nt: TGTGCCTTTTCCCCCGGGGCCAAAAACATTCAGTACTTC

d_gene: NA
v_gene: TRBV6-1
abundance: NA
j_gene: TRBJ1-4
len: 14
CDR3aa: CASTYRESNEKLFF
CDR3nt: TGTGCCAGCACTTACAGGGAGAGTAATGAAAAACTGTTTTTT

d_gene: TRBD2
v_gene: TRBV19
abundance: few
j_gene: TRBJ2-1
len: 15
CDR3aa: CASSMLREGPHEQFF
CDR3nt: TGTGCCAGTAGTATGTTGCGGGAGGGCCCTCATGAGCAGTTCTTC

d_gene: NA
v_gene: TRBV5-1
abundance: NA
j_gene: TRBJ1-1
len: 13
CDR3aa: CASSLGESTEAFF
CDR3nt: TGCGCCAGCAGCTTGGGAGAGAGCACTGAAGCTTTCTTT

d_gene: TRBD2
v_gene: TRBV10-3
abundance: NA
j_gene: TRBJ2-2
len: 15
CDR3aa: CAIMKGEGYTGELFF
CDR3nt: TGTGCCATCATGAAAGGGGAGGGCTACACCGGGGAGCTGTTTTTT

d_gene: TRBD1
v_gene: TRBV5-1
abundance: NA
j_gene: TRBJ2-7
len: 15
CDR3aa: CASSTRTGGFGEQYF
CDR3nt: TGCGCCAGCAGCACACGGACAGGGGGCTTTGGCGAGCAGTACTTC